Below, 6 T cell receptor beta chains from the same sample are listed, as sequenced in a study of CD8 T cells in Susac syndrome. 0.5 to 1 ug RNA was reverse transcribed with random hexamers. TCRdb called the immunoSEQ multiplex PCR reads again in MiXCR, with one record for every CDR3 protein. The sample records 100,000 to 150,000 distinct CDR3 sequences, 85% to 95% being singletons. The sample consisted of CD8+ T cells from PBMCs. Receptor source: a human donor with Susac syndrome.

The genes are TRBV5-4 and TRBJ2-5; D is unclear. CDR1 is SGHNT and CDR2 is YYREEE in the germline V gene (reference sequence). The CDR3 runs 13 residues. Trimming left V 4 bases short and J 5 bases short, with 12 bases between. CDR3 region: CASSPPSDETQYF. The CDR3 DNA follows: TGTGCCAGCAGCCCCCCCTCAGACGAGACCCAGTACTTC.

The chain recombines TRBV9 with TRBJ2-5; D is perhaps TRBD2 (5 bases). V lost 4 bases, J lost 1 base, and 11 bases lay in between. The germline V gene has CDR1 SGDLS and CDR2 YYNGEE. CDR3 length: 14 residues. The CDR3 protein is CASSPPSGQETQYF. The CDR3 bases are TGTGCCAGCAGCCCCCCCAGCGGCCAAGAGACCCAGTACTTC.

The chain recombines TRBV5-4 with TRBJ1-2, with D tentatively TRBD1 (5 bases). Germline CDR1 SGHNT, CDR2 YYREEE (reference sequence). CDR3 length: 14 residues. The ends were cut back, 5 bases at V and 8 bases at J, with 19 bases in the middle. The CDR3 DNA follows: TGTGCCAGCAGTCGTTCAACCGGGACGGGCGGCTACACCTTC. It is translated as CASSRSTGTGGYTF.

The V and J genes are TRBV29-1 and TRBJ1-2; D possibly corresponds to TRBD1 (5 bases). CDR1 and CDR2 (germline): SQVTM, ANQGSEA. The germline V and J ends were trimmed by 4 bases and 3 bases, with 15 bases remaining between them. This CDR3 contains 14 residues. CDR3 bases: TGCAGCGTTGTCTCGTCAGGGCGGGACTATGGCTACACCTTC. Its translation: CSVVSSGRDYGYTF.

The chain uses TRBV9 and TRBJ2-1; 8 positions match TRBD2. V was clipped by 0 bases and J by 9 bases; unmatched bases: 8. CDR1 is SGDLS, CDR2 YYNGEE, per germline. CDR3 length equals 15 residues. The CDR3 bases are TGTGCCAGCAGCGTAGAGACTGGCGGGGGGAGTGAGCAGTTCTTC. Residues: CASSVETGGGSEQFF.

CDR3 bases: TGTGCCAGCAGGGAGATTGCGAGCGGGGAGCTGTTTTTT. Translated, it gives CASREIASGELFF. The rearrangement links TRBV6-6 to TRBJ2-2; D is unclear. CDR1 and CDR2 from the germline V gene are MNHNY and SVGAGI (reference sequence). The CDR3 consists of 13 residues. Trimming cost V 6 bases and J 7 bases, with 12 bases left between them.